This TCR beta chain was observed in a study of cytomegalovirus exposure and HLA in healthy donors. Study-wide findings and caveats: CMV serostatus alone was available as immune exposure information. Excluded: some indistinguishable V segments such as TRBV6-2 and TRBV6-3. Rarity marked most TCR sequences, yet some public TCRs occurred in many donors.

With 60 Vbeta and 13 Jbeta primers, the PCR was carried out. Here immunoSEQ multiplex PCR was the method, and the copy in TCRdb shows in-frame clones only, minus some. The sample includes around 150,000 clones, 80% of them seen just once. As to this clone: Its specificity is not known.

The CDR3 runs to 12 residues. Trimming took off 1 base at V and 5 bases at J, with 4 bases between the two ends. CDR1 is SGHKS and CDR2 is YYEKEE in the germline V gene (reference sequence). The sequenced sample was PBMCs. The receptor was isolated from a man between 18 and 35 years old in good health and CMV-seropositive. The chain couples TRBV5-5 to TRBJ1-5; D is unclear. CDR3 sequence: CASSLSDQPQHF. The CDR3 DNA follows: TGTGCCAGCAGCTTGAGCGATCAGCCCCAGCATTTT.